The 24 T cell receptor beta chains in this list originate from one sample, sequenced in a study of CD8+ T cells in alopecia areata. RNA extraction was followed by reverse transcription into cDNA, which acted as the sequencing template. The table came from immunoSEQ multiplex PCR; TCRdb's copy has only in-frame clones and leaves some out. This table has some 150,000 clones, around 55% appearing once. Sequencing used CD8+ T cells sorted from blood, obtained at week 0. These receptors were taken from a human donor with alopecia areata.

For the CDR3, the DNA is TGTGCCAGCAGTGGGACTTGGGGTAATGAAAAACTGTTTTTT. Amino acid sequence: CASSGTWGNEKLFF. The chain recombines TRBV25-1 with TRBJ1-4; D unclear. Looked up from germline, CDR1 is MGHDK and CDR2 is SYGVNS. CDR3 size: 14 residues. Trimming stripped 4 bases from V and 4 bases from J, with 10 bases between.

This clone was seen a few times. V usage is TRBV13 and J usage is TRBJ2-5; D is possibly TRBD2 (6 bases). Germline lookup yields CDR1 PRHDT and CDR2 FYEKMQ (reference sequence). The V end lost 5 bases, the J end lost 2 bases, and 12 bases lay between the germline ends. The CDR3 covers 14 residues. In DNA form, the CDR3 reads TGTGCCAGCAGCCCGGGACTGAGACAAGAGACCCAGTACTTC. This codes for CASSPGLRQETQYF.

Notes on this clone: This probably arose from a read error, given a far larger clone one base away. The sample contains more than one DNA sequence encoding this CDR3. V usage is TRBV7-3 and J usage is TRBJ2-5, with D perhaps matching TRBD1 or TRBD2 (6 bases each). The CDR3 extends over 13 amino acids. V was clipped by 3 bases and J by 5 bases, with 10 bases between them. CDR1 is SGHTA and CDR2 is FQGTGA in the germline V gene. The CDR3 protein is CASSLGGWETQYF. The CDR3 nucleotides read TGTGCCAGCAGCTTGGGGGGCTGGGAGACCCAGTACTTC.

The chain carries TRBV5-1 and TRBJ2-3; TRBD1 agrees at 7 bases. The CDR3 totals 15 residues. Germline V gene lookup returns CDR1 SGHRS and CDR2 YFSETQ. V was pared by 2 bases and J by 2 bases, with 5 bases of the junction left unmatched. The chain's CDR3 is CASSLMDRYTDTQYF. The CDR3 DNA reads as TGCGCCAGCAGCTTAATGGACAGGTACACAGATACGCAGTATTTT.

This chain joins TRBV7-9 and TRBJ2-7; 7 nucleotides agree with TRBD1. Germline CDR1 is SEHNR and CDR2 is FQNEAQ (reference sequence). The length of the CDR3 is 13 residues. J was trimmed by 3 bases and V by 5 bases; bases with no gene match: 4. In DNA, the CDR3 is TGTGCCAGCAGCGGACAGGAGAACTACGAGCAGTACTTC. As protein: CASSGQENYEQYF.

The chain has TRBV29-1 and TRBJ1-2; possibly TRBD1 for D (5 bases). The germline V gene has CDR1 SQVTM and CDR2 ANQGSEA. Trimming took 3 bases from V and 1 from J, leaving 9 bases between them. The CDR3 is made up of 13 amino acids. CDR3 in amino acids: CSVDGGVNYGYTF. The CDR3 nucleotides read TGCAGCGTTGACGGAGGGGTTAACTATGGCTACACCTTC.

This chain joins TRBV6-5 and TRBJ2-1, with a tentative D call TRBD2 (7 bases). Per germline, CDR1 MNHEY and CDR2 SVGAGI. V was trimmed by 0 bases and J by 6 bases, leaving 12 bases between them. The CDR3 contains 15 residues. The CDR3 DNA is TGTGCCAGCAGTTACTCTGGGGGGGCCGTCAATGAGCAGTTCTTC. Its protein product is CASSYSGGAVNEQFF.

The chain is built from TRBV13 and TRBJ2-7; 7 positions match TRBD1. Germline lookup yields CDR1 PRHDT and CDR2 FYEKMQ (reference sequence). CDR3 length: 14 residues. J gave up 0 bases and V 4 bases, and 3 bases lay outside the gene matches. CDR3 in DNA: TGTGCCAGCAGCTCCTGGGACAGCTCCTACGAGCAGTACTTC. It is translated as CASSSWDSSYEQYF.

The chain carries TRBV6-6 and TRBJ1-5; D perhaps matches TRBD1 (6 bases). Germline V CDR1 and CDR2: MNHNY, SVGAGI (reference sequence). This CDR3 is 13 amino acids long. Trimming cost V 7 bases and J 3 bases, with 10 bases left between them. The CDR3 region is CASNRENNQPQHF. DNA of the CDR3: TGTGCCAGCAACAGGGAGAACAATCAGCCCCAGCATTTT.

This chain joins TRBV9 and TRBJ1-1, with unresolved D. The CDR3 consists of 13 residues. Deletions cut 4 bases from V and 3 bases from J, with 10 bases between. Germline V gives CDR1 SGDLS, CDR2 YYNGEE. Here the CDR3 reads CASSRRGYTEAFF. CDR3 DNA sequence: TGTGCCAGCAGCCGGCGGGGTTACACTGAAGCTTTCTTT.

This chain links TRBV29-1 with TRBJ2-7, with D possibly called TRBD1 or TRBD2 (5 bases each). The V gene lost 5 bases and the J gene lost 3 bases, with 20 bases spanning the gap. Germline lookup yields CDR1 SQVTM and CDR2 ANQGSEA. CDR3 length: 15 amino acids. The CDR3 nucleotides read TGCAGCGTTATTGGATCGGGATTTAGGGGCTACGAGCAGTACTTC. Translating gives CSVIGSGFRGYEQYF.

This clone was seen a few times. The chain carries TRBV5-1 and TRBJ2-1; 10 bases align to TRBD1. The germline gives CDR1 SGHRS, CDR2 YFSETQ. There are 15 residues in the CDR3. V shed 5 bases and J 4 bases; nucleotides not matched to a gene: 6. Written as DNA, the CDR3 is TGCGCCAGCAGGTTCGGGACAGGGGAATACAATGAGCAGTTCTTC. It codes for CASRFGTGEYNEQFF.

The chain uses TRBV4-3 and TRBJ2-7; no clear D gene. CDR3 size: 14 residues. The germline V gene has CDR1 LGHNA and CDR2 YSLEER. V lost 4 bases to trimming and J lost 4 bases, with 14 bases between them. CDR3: CASSPDKVSYEQYF. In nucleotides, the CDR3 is TGCGCCAGCAGCCCTGACAAAGTCTCTTACGAGCAGTACTTC.

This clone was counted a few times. CDR3 in DNA: TGTGCCAGCAGACAGAGGAATGGCTACACCTTC. This sequence encodes CASRQRNGYTF. The rearrangement joins TRBV6-5 to TRBJ1-2, with D hard to call. Germline V CDR1 and CDR2: MNHEY, SVGAGI. The CDR3 covers 11 residues. V shed 6 bases and J shed 6 bases, with 8 bases lying between them.

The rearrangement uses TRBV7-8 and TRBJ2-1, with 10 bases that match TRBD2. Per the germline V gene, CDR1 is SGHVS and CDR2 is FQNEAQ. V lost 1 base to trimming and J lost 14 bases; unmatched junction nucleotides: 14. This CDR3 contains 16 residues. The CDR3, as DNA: TGTGCCAGCAGCTTAGACGGGACTAGCGAGTTCAATTTGGAGTTCTTC. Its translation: CASSLDGTSEFNLEFF.

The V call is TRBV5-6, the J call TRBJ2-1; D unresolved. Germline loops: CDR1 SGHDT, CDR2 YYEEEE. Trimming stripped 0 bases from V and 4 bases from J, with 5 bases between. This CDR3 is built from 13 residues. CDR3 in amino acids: CASSLDPYNEQFF. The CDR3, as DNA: TGTGCCAGCAGCTTGGATCCTTACAATGAGCAGTTCTTC.

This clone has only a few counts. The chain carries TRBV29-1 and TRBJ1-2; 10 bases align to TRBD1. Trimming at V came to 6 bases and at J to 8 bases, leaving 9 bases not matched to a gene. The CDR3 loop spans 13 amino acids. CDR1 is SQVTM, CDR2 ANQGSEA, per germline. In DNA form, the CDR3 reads TGCAGCGTACCCGGGACAGGGGTAGTCGGCTACACCTTC. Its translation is CSVPGTGVVGYTF.

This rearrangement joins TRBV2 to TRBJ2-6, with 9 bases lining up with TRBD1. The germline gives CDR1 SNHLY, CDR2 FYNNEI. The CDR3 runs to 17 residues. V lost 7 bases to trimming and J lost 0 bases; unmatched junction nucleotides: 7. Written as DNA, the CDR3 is TGTGCCAGCATTATGGGGACAGGGAACTCTGGGGCCAACGTCCTGACTTTC. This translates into CASIMGTGNSGANVLTF.

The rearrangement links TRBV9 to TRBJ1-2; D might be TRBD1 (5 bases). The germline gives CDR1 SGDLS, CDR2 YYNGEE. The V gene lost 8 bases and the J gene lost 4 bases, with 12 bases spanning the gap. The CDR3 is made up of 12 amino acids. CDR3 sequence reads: CASADGAYGYTF. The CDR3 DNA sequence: TGTGCCAGTGCCGACGGGGCCTATGGCTACACCTTC. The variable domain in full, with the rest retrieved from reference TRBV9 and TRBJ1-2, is DSGVTQTPKHLITATGQRVTLRCSPRSGDLSVYWYQQSLDQGLQFLIQYYNGEERAKGNILERFSAQQFPDLHSELNLSSLELGDSALYFCASADGAYGYTFGSGTRLTVV.

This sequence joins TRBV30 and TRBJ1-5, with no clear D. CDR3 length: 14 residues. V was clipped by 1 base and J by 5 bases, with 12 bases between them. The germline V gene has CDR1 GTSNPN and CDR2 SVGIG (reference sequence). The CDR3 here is CAWSGGPGDQPQHF. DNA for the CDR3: TGTGCCTGGAGTGGGGGTCCTGGGGATCAGCCCCAGCATTTT.

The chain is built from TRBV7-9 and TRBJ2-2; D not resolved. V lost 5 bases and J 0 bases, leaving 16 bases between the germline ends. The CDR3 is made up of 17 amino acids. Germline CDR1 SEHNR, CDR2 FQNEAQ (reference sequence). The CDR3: CASSITLRTANTGELFF. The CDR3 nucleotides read TGTGCCAGCAGCATAACTCTCCGAACCGCGAACACCGGGGAGCTGTTTTTT.

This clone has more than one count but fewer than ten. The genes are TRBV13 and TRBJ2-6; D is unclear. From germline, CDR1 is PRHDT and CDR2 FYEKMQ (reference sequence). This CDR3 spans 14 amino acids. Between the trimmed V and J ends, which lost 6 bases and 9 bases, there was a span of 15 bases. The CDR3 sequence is CASSYDITGNVLTF. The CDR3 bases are TGTGCCAGCAGTTATGACATCACCGGCAACGTCCTGACTTTC.

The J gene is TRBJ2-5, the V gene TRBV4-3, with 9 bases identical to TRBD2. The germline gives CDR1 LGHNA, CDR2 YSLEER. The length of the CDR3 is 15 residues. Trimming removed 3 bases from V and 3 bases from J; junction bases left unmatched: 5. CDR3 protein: CASSHILAGEETQYF. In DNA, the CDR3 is TGCGCCAGCAGCCATATATTAGCGGGGGAAGAGACCCAGTACTTC.

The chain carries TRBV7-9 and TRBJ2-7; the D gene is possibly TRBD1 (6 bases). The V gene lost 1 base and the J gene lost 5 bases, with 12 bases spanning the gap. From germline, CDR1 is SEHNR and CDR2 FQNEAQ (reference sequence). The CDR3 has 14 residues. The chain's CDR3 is CASSLDGNRDEQYF. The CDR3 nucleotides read TGTGCCAGCAGCTTAGACGGCAACAGGGACGAGCAGTACTTC.